Listed here are 25 T cell receptor beta chains from one sample, sequenced in a study of T cell repertoires in ileal Crohn's disease (dated by TCRdb to between 2019 and 2020). The library relied on the immunoSEQ multiplex PCR assay. TCRdb took over this immuneACCESS table, retaining in-frame rearrangements with V and J assigned. Such tables are incomplete; in checked studies, under half of the missing clones stem from an unresolved V gene, and the remainder is unexplained. This sample gives about 62,000 clones in total; 85% to 90% of them show up just once. The top ten clones comprise about 2% of the sample. The time point label on this specimen signifies: neoterminal ileum biopsy at postoperative endoscopy, about 6 months after surgery. The sample consisted of ileal tissue. These TCRs come from an adult with Crohn's disease.

The chain employs TRBV9 and TRBJ1-2, with TRBD1 identical over 10 bases. V dropped 3 bases and J dropped 6; count of bases not matched to a gene: 8. The CDR3 runs 15 residues. From germline, CDR1 is SGDLS and CDR2 YYNGEE. CDR3: CASSATTGGLDGYTF. CDR3 coding DNA: TGTGCCAGCAGCGCAACGACAGGGGGCCTGGATGGCTACACCTTC. The entire variable domain, with the rest obtained from reference TRBV9 and TRBJ1-2, is as follows: DSGVTQTPKHLITATGQRVTLRCSPRSGDLSVYWYQQSLDQGLQFLIQYYNGEERAKGNILERFSAQQFPDLHSELNLSSLELGDSALYFCASSATTGGLDGYTFGSGTRLTVV.

This chain joins TRBV11-3 and TRBJ2-2; D may be TRBD2 (6 bases). The germline CDR1 and CDR2 sequences are SGHNT and YENEEA. Trimming took off 0 bases at V and 4 bases at J, with 9 bases between the two ends. The CDR3 is 15 amino acids. CDR3 coding DNA: TGTGCCAGCAGCTTAGATAGGAGGGTCACCGGGGAGCTGTTTTTT. It yields the protein CASSLDRRVTGELFF.

The CDR3 region has the DNA TGTGCCAGCAGCAGTCCGGGACTCGGGAACACCGGGGAGCTGTTTTTT. Protein product: CASSSPGLGNTGELFF. The chain is built from TRBV11-2 and TRBJ2-2, with a tentative D call TRBD2 (6 bases). Trimming removed 5 bases from V and 1 base from J, with 14 bases in between. Germline V CDR1 and CDR2: SGHAT, FQNNGV. The CDR3 runs 16 residues.

This chain links TRBV28 with TRBJ2-2; 7 nucleotides agree with TRBD2. Per the germline V gene, CDR1 is MDHEN and CDR2 is SYDVKM. The CDR3 runs to 15 residues. V was pared by 6 bases and J by 3 bases, with 7 bases of the junction left unmatched. CDR3 bases: TGTGCCAGCAGGTGGCGGGGGATTGACACCGGGGAGCTGTTTTTT. As protein: CASRWRGIDTGELFF.

The chain uses TRBV5-1 and TRBJ2-3; 9 bases are a match to TRBD2. V trimming: 2 bases; J trimming: 2 bases; junction bases outside the gene matches: 6. CDR1 is SGHRS, CDR2 YFSETQ, per germline. This CDR3 contains 16 residues. The CDR3 nucleotides are TGCGCCAGCAGCTTAGGGACTAGCAGAACCACAGATACGCAGTATTTT. The encoded protein is CASSLGTSRTTDTQYF.

At least ten counts were recorded for this clone. The genes are TRBV9 and TRBJ1-1; TRBD1 matches at 7 bases. The CDR3 has 14 amino acids. The junction had 8 bases not matched to a gene; V was cut back by 4 bases and J by 5 bases. Germline V gene data show CDR1 as SGDLS and CDR2 as YYNGEE. CDR3 residues: CASSTQNRGTEAFF. CDR3 nucleotide sequence: TGTGCCAGCAGCACCCAAAACAGGGGTACTGAAGCTTTCTTT.

V is TRBV19 and J is TRBJ1-5, with 7 positions matching TRBD1. Trimming at V came to 2 bases and at J to 6 bases, leaving 7 bases not matched to a gene. The CDR3 length is 15 residues. Germline lookup yields CDR1 LNHDA and CDR2 SQIVND (reference sequence). Here the CDR3 reads CASSIQGGVGQPQHF. CDR3 sequence (DNA): TGTGCCAGTAGTATACAGGGGGGCGTAGGTCAGCCCCAGCATTTT.

V usage is TRBV20-1 and J usage is TRBJ2-1; no clear D gene. There are 11 residues in the CDR3. Trimming left V 1 base short and J 10 bases short, with 8 bases between. From germline, CDR1 is DFQATT and CDR2 SNEGSKA (reference sequence). CDR3 protein: CSARAQREQFF. DNA for the CDR3: TGCAGTGCTAGAGCCCAACGGGAGCAGTTCTTC.

This chain uses TRBV18 with TRBJ1-1, with a tentative D call TRBD1 (5 bases). Germline CDR1 and CDR2: KGHSH and LQKENI. V lost 4 bases and J 1 base, leaving 16 bases between the germline ends. The CDR3 is 16 amino acids. CDR3 in amino acids: CASSQIHKGPNTEAFF. CDR3 nucleotides: TGTGCCAGCTCACAGATTCACAAGGGGCCGAACACTGAAGCTTTCTTT.

The rearrangement links TRBV2 to TRBJ1-6; possible D gene TRBD1, 5 bases. Between the trimmed V and J ends, which lost 3 bases and 8 bases, there was a span of 11 bases. This CDR3 contains 14 residues. The germline V gene encodes CDR1 SNHLY and CDR2 FYNNEI. The CDR3 reads CASSDVREDSPLHF. The CDR3 nucleotides read TGTGCCAGCAGTGACGTCAGGGAAGATTCACCCCTCCACTTT.

This chain uses TRBV18 with TRBJ1-2; 7 positions match TRBD1. The CDR3 totals 13 residues. CDR1 is KGHSH, CDR2 LQKENI, per germline. V lost 3 bases and J lost 6; bases outside the gene matches: 4. Written as DNA, the CDR3 is TGTGCCAGCTCACCGAGACAGGGCAATGGCTACACCTTC. It codes for CASSPRQGNGYTF.

The chain is built from TRBV6-5 and TRBJ1-2, with 8 bases aligning to TRBD1. In germline, CDR1 is MNHEY, CDR2 SVGAGI. The CDR3 is 13 residues long. Germline trimming cut 6 bases from V and 7 bases from J; bases unmatched to any gene: 7. The CDR3 is CASSLTGEGGYTF. The CDR3 DNA is TGTGCCAGCAGCCTGACAGGGGAGGGTGGCTACACCTTC.

The chain employs TRBV27 and TRBJ1-2, with no clear D. V was shortened by 6 bases and J by 8 bases, with 13 bases between the two germline ends. CDR3 length: 12 amino acids. Germline V gene lookup returns CDR1 MNHEY and CDR2 SMNVEV (reference sequence). CDR3 region: CASRPRTGGYTF. The CDR3 region has the DNA TGTGCCAGCAGACCTCGGACTGGAGGCTACACCTTC.

This clone has just one count. V usage is TRBV15 and J usage is TRBJ1-6, with D hard to call. This CDR3 has 16 amino acids. The V end was cut by 1 base, the J end by 7 bases, with 14 bases between. The V gene's germline CDR1 is LNHNV and CDR2 YYDKDF (reference sequence). DNA of the CDR3: TGTGCCACCAGCAGAGCTGCCGGTATGCTCAATTCACCCCTCCACTTT. This translates into CATSRAAGMLNSPLHF.

The gene calls are TRBV7-9 and TRBJ2-1; TRBD1 is a possible D gene (5 bases). Germline-derived CDR1 and CDR2 are SEHNR and FQNEAQ (reference sequence). Trimming removed 2 bases at V and 7 bases at J, with 15 bases between. The CDR3 consists of 15 residues. The CDR3 spells CASSLQGSTQNEQFF. The CDR3 DNA reads TGTGCCAGCAGCTTACAGGGTTCGACACAGAATGAGCAGTTCTTC. Looking up the rest from reference TRBV7-9 and TRBJ2-1 gives the full variable domain: DTGVSQNPRHKITKRGQNVTFRCDPISEHNRLYWYRQTLGQGPEFLTYFQNEAQLEKSRLLSDRFSAERPKGSFSTLEIQRTEQGDSAMYLCASSLQGSTQNEQFFGPGTRLTVL.

The genes are TRBV18 and TRBJ1-6; TRBD1 is a possible D gene (5 bases). The length of the CDR3 is 16 residues. Germline CDR1 KGHSH, CDR2 LQKENI. V gave up 2 bases and J gave up 8 bases, with 16 bases separating them. This CDR3 reads CASSPGMSGVDSPLHF. The DNA for the CDR3 is TGTGCCAGCTCACCAGGGATGTCGGGGGTTGATTCACCCCTCCACTTT.

V usage is TRBV25-1 and J usage is TRBJ2-7; TRBD1 matches 8 bases. J was trimmed by 4 bases and V by 6 bases; bases with no gene match: 11. Per germline, CDR1 MGHDK and CDR2 SYGVNS. This CDR3 is built from 15 residues. The CDR3 DNA sequence: TGTGCCAGCAGCCGAAGACAGGGGTGGACTTACGAGCAGTACTTC. Encoded protein: CASSRRQGWTYEQYF.

The chain recombines TRBV4-3 with TRBJ1-3; D is unclear. CDR1 is LGHNA and CDR2 is YSLEER in the germline V gene. The CDR3 is made up of 16 amino acids. Trimming removed 0 bases from V and 0 bases from J, with 9 bases in between. This CDR3 is CASSQEQVLSGNTIYF. CDR3 nucleotides: TGCGCCAGCAGCCAAGAGCAGGTTCTCTCTGGAAACACCATATATTTT.

The chain is built from TRBV27 and TRBJ1-1; 8 bases are a match to TRBD1. The CDR3 contains 15 residues. CDR1 MNHEY and CDR2 SMNVEV come from the germline V gene (reference sequence). The V segment lost 6 bases and the J segment 7 bases; nucleotides outside the gene matches: 13. CDR3 sequence (DNA): TGTGCCAGCAGGTCTAGACCAGGGGGCGTGAATGAAGCTTTCTTT. It encodes CASRSRPGGVNEAFF.

The chain couples TRBV6-1 to TRBJ2-3; 8 nucleotides agree with TRBD1. The germline CDR1 and CDR2 sequences are MNHNS and SASEGT. Losses at the gene ends were 5 bases for V and 12 bases for J; bases not matched to a gene: 4. The CDR3 loop spans 11 amino acids. CDR3 amino acids: CASSTTGDQYF. CDR3 nucleotide sequence: TGTGCCAGCAGTACGACAGGGGATCAGTATTTT.

The CDR3 here is CASSEGAGGIQETQYF. The CDR3 DNA sequence: TGTGCCAGCAGTGAAGGAGCGGGGGGGATACAAGAGACCCAGTACTTC. V and J are TRBV2 and TRBJ2-5; 10 nucleotides align to TRBD2. The CDR3 is 16 residues long. The J segment lost 2 bases and the V segment lost 1 base, leaving 4 bases of the junction unmatched. CDR1 is SNHLY, CDR2 FYNNEI, per germline.

The V and J genes are TRBV5-1 and TRBJ2-5, with 8 bases matching TRBD1. Germline CDR1 and CDR2: SGHRS and YFSETQ. The CDR3 is 14 residues long. Trimming took 0 bases from V and 3 from J; bases not matched to a gene: 1. In DNA, the CDR3 is TGCGCCAGCAGCTTGGGACAGGGGAAAGAGACCCAGTACTTC. Residues: CASSLGQGKETQYF.

This chain connects TRBV7-6 to TRBJ2-5; D may be TRBD1 (6 bases). Per the germline V gene, CDR1 is SGHVS and CDR2 is FNYEAQ. This CDR3 has 13 amino acids. Trimming stripped 5 bases from V and 3 bases from J, with 10 bases between. The chain's CDR3 is CASSAGTKETQYF. The CDR3 nucleotides are TGTGCCAGCAGCGCCGGGACAAAAGAGACCCAGTACTTC.

The CDR3: CAWNPQGSYNEKLFF. The CDR3 DNA reads TGTGCCTGGAACCCGCAAGGGAGTTATAATGAAAAACTGTTTTTT. The chain is built from TRBV30 and TRBJ1-4; D call uncertain. The CDR3 is 15 residues long. In germline, CDR1 is GTSNPN, CDR2 SVGIG (reference sequence). V dropped 4 bases and J dropped 4 bases, with 16 bases sitting between them.

The chain joins TRBV2 to TRBJ2-1; tentatively, D is TRBD2 (6 bases). V lost 0 bases and J 9 bases, leaving 12 bases between the germline ends. The V gene's germline CDR1 is SNHLY and CDR2 FYNNEI. This CDR3 has 14 residues. The CDR3 is CASSEALLGGEQFF. CDR3 nucleotides: TGTGCCAGCAGTGAAGCCCTATTGGGAGGTGAGCAGTTCTTC. The whole variable domain, remainder taken from reference TRBV2 and TRBJ2-1, is EPEVTQTPSHQVTQMGQEVILRCVPISNHLYFYWYRQILGQKVEFLVSFYNNEISEKSEIFDDQFSVERPDGSNFTLKIRSTKLEDSAMYFCASSEALLGGEQFFGPGTRLTVL.